One TCR beta chain is described in this entry. The CDR3 is 16 amino acids. Germline values: CDR1 SGHVS, CDR2 FQNEAQ. The V gene end was trimmed by 0 bases and the J gene end by 5 bases; junction bases not matched to a gene: 7. The sample belongs to a study of sequential checkpoint blockade in melanoma. About the research overall: Maintenance nivolumab came after either treatment sequence.

Documented treatment: randomized to nivolumab then ipilimumab (arm A) or the reverse (arm B). No patient had prior DNA-damaging chemotherapy. Live CD3+CD8+ CD19− CD56− cells were sorted from PBMCs. Only in-frame clones appear in the TCRdb table, and some are missing; sequencing was by immunoSEQ multiplex PCR. The sample lists about 11,000 clones, about four fifths occurring once. Specimen: CD8+ T cells sorted from blood (inferred from file names), collected from a patient given nivolumab and ipilimumab in sequence. This chain uses TRBV7-8 with TRBJ2-3; 8 bases map to TRBD2. This clonotype was obtained from a human donor with melanoma. The DNA of the CDR3 is TGTGCCAGCAGCTTAGCGCACAGCGGGAGCGGAGATACGCAGTATTTT. Translation gives CASSLAHSGSGDTQYF.